This TCR beta chain appears in the sequencing data of a study of shared clonotypes between healthy human individuals. The CDR3 is 11 amino acids. Germline CDR1 is GTSNPN and CDR2 is SVGIG (reference sequence). In the CD4+ fraction, cells were divided into CD45RA+ naive and CD45RA-negative memory subsets. Only a few counts were recorded for this clone. In the authors' methods: ImmunoSEQ sequences covered only the junction and lacked quality scores; filtering therefore differed. Profiling relied on immunoSEQ multiplex PCR, and the TCRdb table lists in-frame clones only, not all of them. That table gives V, J and clone size, and the DNA gave D and trimming. The data hold around 980,000 clones, with around 82% observed a single time.

V and J are TRBV30 and TRBJ1-2; D is perhaps TRBD1 (5 bases). The sequenced sample consisted of memory CD4+ T cells from PBMCs. As for subset: CD45RA-negative fraction. This receptor was identified in a man between 18 and 35 years old in good health. Some clones in this sample may be carry-over from other donors' samples. Here the CDR3 DNA reads TGTGCACGGAGGGGAGTGAATGGCTACACCTTC. This translates into CARRGVNGYTF.